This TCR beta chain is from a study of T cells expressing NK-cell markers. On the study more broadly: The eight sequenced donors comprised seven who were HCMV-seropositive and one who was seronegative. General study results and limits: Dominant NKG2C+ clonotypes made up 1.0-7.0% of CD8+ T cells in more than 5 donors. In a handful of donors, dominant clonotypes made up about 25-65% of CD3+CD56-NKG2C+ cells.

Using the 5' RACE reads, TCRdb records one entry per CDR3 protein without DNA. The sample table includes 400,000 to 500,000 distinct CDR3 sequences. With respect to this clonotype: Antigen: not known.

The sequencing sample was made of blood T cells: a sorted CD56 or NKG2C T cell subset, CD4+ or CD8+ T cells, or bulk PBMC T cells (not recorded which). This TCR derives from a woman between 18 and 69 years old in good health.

CDR3 in amino acids: CASRRRRDRVEFYGYTF. This sequence joins TRBV7-2 and TRBJ1-2; absent DNA, TCRdb's TRBD1 call cannot be checked. Germline CDR1 reads SGHTA; CDR2 reads FQGNSA. CDR3 size: 17 residues.